These T cell receptor beta chains were read from a single sample in a study of naive and memory T cell subsets. MiXCR was run by TCRdb on the 5' RACE reads, yielding one entry per CDR3 protein. The sample has approximately 58,000 distinct CDR3 sequences; around 7.7% are singletons. These TCRs come from a male donor in good health. Each CDR3 is given with its conserved first and last residue. Each record gives: D gene, J gene, V gene, clone size, CDR3 DNA, CDR3 protein. The D gene is left open where the match is weak. Clone size is not always given. Where it is, it says once, few, many or a class for expanded clones.

d_gene: .
j_gene: TRBJ2-7
v_gene: TRBV27
abundance: .
CDR3nt: TGTGCCAGCAGTTTCTCCCCCGCTCGCTCCTACGAGCAGTACTTC
CDR3aa: CASSFSPARSYEQYF

d_gene: .
j_gene: TRBJ2-1
v_gene: TRBV14
abundance: few
CDR3nt: TGTGCCAGCAGCCAAGAAAGCGGATCCACCTACAATGAGCAGTTCTTC
CDR3aa: CASSQESGSTYNEQFF

d_gene: TRBD1
j_gene: TRBJ2-7
v_gene: TRBV20-1
abundance: .
CDR3nt: TGCAGTGCTCAGGGGCCGGGACAGGGGGTCCACGAGCAGTACTTC
CDR3aa: CSAQGPGQGVHEQYF

d_gene: TRBD2
j_gene: TRBJ2-5
v_gene: TRBV4-2
abundance: many
CDR3nt: TGTGCCAGCAGCCAAGATATAGGGAGGGGTCAGTACTTC
CDR3aa: CASSQDIGRGQYF

d_gene: TRBD2
j_gene: TRBJ2-1
v_gene: TRBV14
abundance: many
CDR3nt: TGTGCCAGCAGCCAACAGCGGGGGTACTACAATGAGCAGTTCTTC
CDR3aa: CASSQQRGYYNEQFF

d_gene: .
j_gene: TRBJ1-2
v_gene: TRBV30
abundance: few
CDR3nt: TGTGCCTGCCCCCGGGGGGCTAACTATGGCTACACCTTC
CDR3aa: CACPRGANYGYTF

d_gene: .
j_gene: TRBJ2-1
v_gene: TRBV20-1
abundance: many
CDR3nt: TGCAGTGCTGAGGAGGCGTCTTATGACCACAATGAGCAGTTCTTC
CDR3aa: CSAEEASYDHNEQFF

d_gene: .
j_gene: TRBJ1-6
v_gene: TRBV12-5
abundance: medium-sized
CDR3nt: TGTGCTAGTGGAATAGGTGCTACGAATTCACCCCTCCACTTT
CDR3aa: CASGIGATNSPLHF

d_gene: TRBD2
j_gene: TRBJ2-1
v_gene: TRBV20-1
abundance: few
CDR3nt: TGCAGTGCTACCTCACCTCTAGCGGGGGGATACAATGAGCAGTTCTTC
CDR3aa: CSATSPLAGGYNEQFF

d_gene: TRBD2
j_gene: TRBJ2-1
v_gene: TRBV6-5
abundance: .
CDR3nt: TGTGCCAGCAGTTCGCGACTAGCGGGCGTCTCTATTAATGAGCAGTTCTTC
CDR3aa: CASSSRLAGVSINEQFF

d_gene: TRBD2
j_gene: TRBJ2-1
v_gene: TRBV4-1
abundance: many
CDR3nt: TGCGCCAGCAGCCAAGACGAGGGAGGGTACAATGAGCAGTTCTTC
CDR3aa: CASSQDEGGYNEQFF

d_gene: .
j_gene: TRBJ2-1
v_gene: TRBV15
abundance: few
CDR3nt: TGTGCCACCAGCAGCGGGATTAAGCCCCATGAGCAGTTCTTC
CDR3aa: CATSSGIKPHEQFF

d_gene: .
j_gene: TRBJ1-1
v_gene: TRBV5-6
abundance: many
CDR3nt: TGTGCCAGCAGCTTGGGGGGGCCGAACACTGAAGCTTTCTTT
CDR3aa: CASSLGGPNTEAFF

d_gene: TRBD2
j_gene: TRBJ2-1
v_gene: TRBV6-5
abundance: many
CDR3nt: TGTGCCAGCACGGAACGAGGGACTAGCGTTTATCCTAATGAGCAGTTCTTC
CDR3aa: CASTERGTSVYPNEQFF

d_gene: .
j_gene: TRBJ2-2
v_gene: TRBV12-3/TRBV12-4
abundance: many
CDR3nt: TGTGCCAGCAGTTTAAGGAGAACCGGGGAGCTGTTTTTT
CDR3aa: CASSLRRTGELFF

d_gene: .
j_gene: TRBJ2-7
v_gene: TRBV6-5
abundance: .
CDR3nt: TGTGCCAGCAGTTACTCGAGTACCCAGATACAGGTCTCCGGTGAGCAGTACTTC
CDR3aa: CASSYSSTQIQVSGEQYF

d_gene: .
j_gene: TRBJ2-4
v_gene: TRBV11-2
abundance: .
CDR3nt: TGTGCCAGCAGCTTAAGGCGGGATGGCAAAAACATTCAGTACTTC
CDR3aa: CASSLRRDGKNIQYF

d_gene: TRBD1
j_gene: TRBJ2-2
v_gene: TRBV11-2
abundance: .
CDR3nt: TGTGCCAGCAGCTCCCTCCGGGACAGAAACACCGGGGAGCTGTTTTTT
CDR3aa: CASSSLRDRNTGELFF

d_gene: TRBD1
j_gene: TRBJ2-6
v_gene: TRBV7-8
abundance: many
CDR3nt: TGTGCCAGCAGCTTAAGGGGGCGGATTGGGGCCAACGTCCTGACTTTC
CDR3aa: CASSLRGRIGANVLTF

d_gene: TRBD1
j_gene: TRBJ2-1
v_gene: TRBV12-3/TRBV12-4
abundance: .
CDR3nt: TGTGCCAGCAGCTATGGACAGGGGGTGGGCAATGAGCAGTTCTTC
CDR3aa: CASSYGQGVGNEQFF

d_gene: .
j_gene: TRBJ2-2
v_gene: TRBV6-5
abundance: many
CDR3nt: TGTGCCAGCAGTTACTCGAACCACGACACCGGGGAGCTGTTTTTT
CDR3aa: CASSYSNHDTGELFF

d_gene: .
j_gene: TRBJ1-2
v_gene: TRBV12-3/TRBV12-4
abundance: .
CDR3nt: TGTGCCAGCAGTTTACAGGGAGTACATGGCTACACCTTC
CDR3aa: CASSLQGVHGYTF

d_gene: .
j_gene: TRBJ2-6
v_gene: TRBV19
abundance: few
CDR3nt: TGTGCCAGTAGTATACTCTCTGGGGCCAACGTCCTGACTTTC
CDR3aa: CASSILSGANVLTF

d_gene: .
j_gene: TRBJ2-7
v_gene: TRBV27
abundance: many
CDR3nt: TGTGCCAGCAGTTTACGGAAGGATCTCGAGCAGTACTTC
CDR3aa: CASSLRKDLEQYF

d_gene: TRBD1
j_gene: TRBJ2-7
v_gene: TRBV4-1
abundance: few
CDR3nt: TGCGCCAGCAGCCAAGGGATAGGGACAGCCTACGAGCAGTACTTC
CDR3aa: CASSQGIGTAYEQYF

d_gene: .
j_gene: TRBJ2-7
v_gene: TRBV5-1
abundance: many
CDR3nt: TGCGCCAGCAGCTTGGGGACAGCCACCTACGAGCAGTACTTC
CDR3aa: CASSLGTATYEQYF

d_gene: .
j_gene: TRBJ1-1
v_gene: TRBV4-1
abundance: many
CDR3nt: TGCGCCAGCAGCCAAGGGGACACTGAAGCTTTCTTT
CDR3aa: CASSQGDTEAFF

d_gene: TRBD2
j_gene: TRBJ2-3
v_gene: TRBV23-1
abundance: .
CDR3nt: TGCGCCAGAGCTAGCGGGAGGACAGATACGCGGTATTTT
CDR3aa: CARASGRTDTRYF

d_gene: .
j_gene: TRBJ1-1
v_gene: TRBV5-1
abundance: many
CDR3nt: TGCGCCAGCTTAAAGACAGGCAGTGAACCTGAAGCTTTCTTT
CDR3aa: CASLKTGSEPEAFF

d_gene: TRBD2
j_gene: TRBJ2-1
v_gene: TRBV7-9
abundance: many
CDR3nt: TGTGCCAGCACCCCTGGGAGGGCCTTGGGCAATGAGCAGTTCTTC
CDR3aa: CASTPGRALGNEQFF

d_gene: .
j_gene: TRBJ2-7
v_gene: TRBV27
abundance: many
CDR3nt: TGTGCCAGCAGCCCACAGGGCTTCGTTTACGAGCAGTACTTC
CDR3aa: CASSPQGFVYEQYF

d_gene: TRBD2
j_gene: TRBJ2-5
v_gene: TRBV4-1
abundance: many
CDR3nt: TGCGCCAGCAGCCAAGAGGATGGTAGCGGGGTGTTAGCCCAGTACTTC
CDR3aa: CASSQEDGSGVLAQYF

d_gene: .
j_gene: TRBJ1-2
v_gene: TRBV19
abundance: .
CDR3nt: TGTGCCAGCGTGACAGCTAACTATGGCTACACCTTC
CDR3aa: CASVTANYGYTF